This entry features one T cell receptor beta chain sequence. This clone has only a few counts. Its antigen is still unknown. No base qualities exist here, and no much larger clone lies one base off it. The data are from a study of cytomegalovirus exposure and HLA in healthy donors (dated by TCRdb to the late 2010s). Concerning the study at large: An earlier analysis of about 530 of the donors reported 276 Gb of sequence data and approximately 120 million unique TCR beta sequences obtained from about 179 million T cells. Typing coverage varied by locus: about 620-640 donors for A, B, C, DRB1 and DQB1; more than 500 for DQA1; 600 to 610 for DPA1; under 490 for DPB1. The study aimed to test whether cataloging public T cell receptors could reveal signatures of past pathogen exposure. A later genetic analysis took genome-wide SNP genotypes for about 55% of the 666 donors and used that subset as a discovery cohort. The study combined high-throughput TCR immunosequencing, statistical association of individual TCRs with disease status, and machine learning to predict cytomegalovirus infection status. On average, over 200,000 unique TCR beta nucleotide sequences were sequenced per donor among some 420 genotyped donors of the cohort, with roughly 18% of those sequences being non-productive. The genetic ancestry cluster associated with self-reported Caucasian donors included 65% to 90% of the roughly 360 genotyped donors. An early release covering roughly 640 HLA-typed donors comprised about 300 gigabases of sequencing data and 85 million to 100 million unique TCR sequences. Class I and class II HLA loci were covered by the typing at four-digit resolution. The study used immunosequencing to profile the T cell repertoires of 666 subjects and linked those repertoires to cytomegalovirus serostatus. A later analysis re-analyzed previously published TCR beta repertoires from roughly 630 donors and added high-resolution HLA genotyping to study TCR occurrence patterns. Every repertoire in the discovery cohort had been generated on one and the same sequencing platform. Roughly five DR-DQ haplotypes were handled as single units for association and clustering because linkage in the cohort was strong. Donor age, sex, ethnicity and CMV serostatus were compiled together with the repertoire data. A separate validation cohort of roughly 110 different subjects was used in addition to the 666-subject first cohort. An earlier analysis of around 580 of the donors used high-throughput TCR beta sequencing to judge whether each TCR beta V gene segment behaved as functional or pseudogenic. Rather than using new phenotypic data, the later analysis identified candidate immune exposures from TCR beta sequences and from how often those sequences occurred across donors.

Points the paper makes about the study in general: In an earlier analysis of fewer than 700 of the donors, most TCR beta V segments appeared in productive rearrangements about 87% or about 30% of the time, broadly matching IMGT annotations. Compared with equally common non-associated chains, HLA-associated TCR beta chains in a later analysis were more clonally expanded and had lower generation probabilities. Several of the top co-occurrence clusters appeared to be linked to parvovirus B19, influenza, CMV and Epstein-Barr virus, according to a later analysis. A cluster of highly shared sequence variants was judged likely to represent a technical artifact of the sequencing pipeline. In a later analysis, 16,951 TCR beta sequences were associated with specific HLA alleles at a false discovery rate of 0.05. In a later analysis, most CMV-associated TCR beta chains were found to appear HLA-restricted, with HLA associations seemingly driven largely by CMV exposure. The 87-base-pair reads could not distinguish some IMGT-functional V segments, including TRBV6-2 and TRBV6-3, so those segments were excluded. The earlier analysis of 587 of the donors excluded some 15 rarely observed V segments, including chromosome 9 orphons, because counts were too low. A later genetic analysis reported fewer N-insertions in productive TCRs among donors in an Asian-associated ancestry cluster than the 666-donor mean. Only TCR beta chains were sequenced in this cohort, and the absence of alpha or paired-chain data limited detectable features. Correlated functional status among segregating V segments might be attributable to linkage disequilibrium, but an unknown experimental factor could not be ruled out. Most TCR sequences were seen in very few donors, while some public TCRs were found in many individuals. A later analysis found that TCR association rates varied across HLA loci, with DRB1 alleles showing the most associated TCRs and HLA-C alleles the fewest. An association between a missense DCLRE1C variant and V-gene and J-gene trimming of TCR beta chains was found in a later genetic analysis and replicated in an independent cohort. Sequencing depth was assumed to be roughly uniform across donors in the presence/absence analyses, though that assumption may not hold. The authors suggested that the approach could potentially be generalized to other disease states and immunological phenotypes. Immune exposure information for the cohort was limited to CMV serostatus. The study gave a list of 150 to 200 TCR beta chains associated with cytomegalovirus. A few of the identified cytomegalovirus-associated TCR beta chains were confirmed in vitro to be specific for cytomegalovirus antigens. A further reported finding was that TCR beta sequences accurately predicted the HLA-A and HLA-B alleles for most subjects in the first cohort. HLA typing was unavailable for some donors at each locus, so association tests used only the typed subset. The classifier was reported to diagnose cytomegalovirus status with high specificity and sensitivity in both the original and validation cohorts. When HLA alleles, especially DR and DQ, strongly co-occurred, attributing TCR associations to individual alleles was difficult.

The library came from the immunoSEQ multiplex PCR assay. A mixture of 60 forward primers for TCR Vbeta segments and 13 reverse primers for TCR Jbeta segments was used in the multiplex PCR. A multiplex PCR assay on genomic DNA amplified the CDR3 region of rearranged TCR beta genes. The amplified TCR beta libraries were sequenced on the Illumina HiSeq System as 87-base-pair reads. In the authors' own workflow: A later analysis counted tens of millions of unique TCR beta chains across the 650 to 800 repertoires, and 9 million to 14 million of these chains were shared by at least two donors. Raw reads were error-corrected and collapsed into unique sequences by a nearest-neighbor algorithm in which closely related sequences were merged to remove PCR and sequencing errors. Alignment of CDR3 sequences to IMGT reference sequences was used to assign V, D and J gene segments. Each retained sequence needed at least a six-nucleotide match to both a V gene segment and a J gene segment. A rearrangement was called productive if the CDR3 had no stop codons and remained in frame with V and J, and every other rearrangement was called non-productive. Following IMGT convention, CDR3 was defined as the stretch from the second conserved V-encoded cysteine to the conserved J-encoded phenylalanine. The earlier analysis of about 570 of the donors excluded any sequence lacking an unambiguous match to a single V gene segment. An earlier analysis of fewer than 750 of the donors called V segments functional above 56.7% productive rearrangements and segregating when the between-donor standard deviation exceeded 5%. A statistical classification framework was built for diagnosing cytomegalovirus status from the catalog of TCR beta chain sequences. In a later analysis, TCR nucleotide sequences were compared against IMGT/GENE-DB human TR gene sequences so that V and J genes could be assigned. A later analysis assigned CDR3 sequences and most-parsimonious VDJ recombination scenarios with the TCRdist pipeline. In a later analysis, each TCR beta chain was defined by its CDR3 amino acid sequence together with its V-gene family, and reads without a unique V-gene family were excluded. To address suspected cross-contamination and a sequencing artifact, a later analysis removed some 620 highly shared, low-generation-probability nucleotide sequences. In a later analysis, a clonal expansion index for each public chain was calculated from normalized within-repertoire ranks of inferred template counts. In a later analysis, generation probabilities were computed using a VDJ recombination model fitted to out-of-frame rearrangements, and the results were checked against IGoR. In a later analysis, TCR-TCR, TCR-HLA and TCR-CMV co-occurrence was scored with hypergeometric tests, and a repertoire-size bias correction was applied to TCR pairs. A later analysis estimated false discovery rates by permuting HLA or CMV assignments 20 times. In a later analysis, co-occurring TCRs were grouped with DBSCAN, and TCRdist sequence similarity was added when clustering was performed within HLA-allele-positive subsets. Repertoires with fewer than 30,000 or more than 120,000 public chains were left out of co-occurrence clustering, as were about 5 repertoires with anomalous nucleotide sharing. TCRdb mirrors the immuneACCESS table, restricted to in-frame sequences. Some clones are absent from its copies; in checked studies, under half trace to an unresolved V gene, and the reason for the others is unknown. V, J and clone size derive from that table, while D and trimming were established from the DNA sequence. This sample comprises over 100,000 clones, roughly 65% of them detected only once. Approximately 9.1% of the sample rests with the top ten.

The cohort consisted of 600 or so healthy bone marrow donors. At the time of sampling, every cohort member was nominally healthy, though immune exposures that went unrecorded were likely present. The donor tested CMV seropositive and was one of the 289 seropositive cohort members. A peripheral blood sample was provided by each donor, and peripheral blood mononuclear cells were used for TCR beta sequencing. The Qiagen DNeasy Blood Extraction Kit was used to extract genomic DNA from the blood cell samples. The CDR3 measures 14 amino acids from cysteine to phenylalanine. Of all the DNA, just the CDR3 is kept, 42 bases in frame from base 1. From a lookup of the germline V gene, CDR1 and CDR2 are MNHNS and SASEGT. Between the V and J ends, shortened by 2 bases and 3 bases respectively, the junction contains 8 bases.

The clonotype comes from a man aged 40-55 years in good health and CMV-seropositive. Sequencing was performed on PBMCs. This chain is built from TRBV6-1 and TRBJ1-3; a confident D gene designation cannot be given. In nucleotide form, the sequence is TGTGCCAGCAGTGAATCGGGTCTTGGAAACACCATATATTTT. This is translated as CASSESGLGNTIYF.